What follows is one T cell receptor (beta chain) and its context. This clone is a singleton in its sample. The clone's antigen remains unknown. No per-base quality is available; no much larger clone lies one base away. The record originates from a study of blood T cell repertoires in COVID-19 (dated by TCRdb to 2018 to 2020). Looking at the study overall: Collaborator samples came from the United States, Italy and Spain and covered acute and convalescent phases of COVID-19. The material from the prospective study consisted of cDNA or gDNA derived from T cells, B-cell-depleted T cells, or PBMCs. The dataset comprised deeply sampled blood TCRbeta repertoires from subjects exposed to, actively infected with, or recovered from COVID-19. Where available, HLA class I and class II types were obtained from metadata supplied by the sample provider rather than from assay-based typing. A freely available public database, intended as a resource for researchers studying the immune response to SARS-CoV-2, is where the repertoires were released. Nearly every sample came with metadata listing a de-identified subject ID, COVID-19 status, age in years and sex. Samples were obtained from the ongoing ImmuneRACE study (first 160 participants) and from 1,254 subjects provided by 6 global collaborators.

Paper-wide results and their limitations: How much clinical and demographic metadata was included differed by source and by participant, and the metadata was provided uncurated.

TCRbeta CDR3 regions were amplified from genomic DNA using the immunoSEQ Assay, a bias-controlled multiplex PCR. Concerning the study's data processing: The number of nucleated cells in each sample was estimated by amplification of reference gene primers within the assay. Sequence reads were collapsed and filtered to measure the absolute abundance of every unique TCRbeta CDR3 rearrangement. For each sample, productive Simpson clonality was calculated as the square root of Simpson's diversity index across productive rearrangements. TCRdb carries this immuneACCESS record with in-frame sequences only. Its versions omit some clonotypes, under half of them owing to an unresolved V gene in the studies checked, with the rest unexplained. V and J calls and clone size are given by that table; D and trimming were obtained from the DNA. The sample table contains tens of thousands of clones; only one count was recorded for roughly 88% of them. The ten largest clones take up roughly 1.2% of the sample.

The CDR3 has 16 amino acids, counting the end cysteine and phenylalanine. Of the read, only the CDR3 DNA is kept; its 48 bases are in frame from base 1. Deletion took 2 bases off V and 10 bases off J, with a span of 21 bases between the germline ends. The CDR1 and CDR2 encoded by the germline V gene are SGHAT and FQNNGV. Whole blood was collected in K2EDTA tubes by collaborating institutions according to the institutions' own protocols. For TCRbeta analysis, collaborator samples were shipped as frozen whole blood, as isolated PBMCs, or as DNA extracted from either sample type. The receptor was isolated from a woman in her sixties with acute or convalescent COVID-19. The material sequenced was peripheral blood. Rearrangement joined TRBV11-2 to TRBJ2-1; the D region possibly corresponds to TRBD1 (6 bases align). The DNA sequence is given as TGTGCCAGCAGCTTACTCCAATTACGGACAGAAGGGGAGCAGTTCTTC. The encoded protein is CASSLLQLRTEGEQFF.